Given below is one T cell receptor (beta chain) in context. Antigen specificity is unknown. One junction end does not reproduce the germline sequence, and a read error may be involved. TCR beta CDR3 regions were amplified from RNA. HTBI primers were employed in a first-round RT-PCR of the TCR CDR3. From the multiplex PCR reads, TCRdb called clonotypes with MiXCR, one entry per CDR3 protein. The sample contains 50,000 to 60,000 distinct CDR3 sequences, roughly 50% of which appear only once. The sample originates from a study of T cells in Graves' hyperthyroidism and ophthalmopathy. Overall study context: Prior to any treatment, at the point of initial diagnosis, peripheral blood was collected.

The CDR3 contains 17 residues. Per the germline V gene, CDR1 is SGHVS and CDR2 is FNYEAQ. Findings and limits, study-wide: Ophthalmopathy was model-predicted a median roughly 6.2 months pre-onset.

Ophthalmopathy cases met thresholds of Clinical Activity Score at least 3, NOSPECS grade at least 4 and duration under 3 months. Diagnoses were established using clinical symptoms, serum thyroxine and TRAb, thyroid ultrasound and orbital computed tomography. J is TRBJ2-1 and V is TRBV7-6; 12 bases fit TRBD2. Input material: blood. The sequence derives from a woman between 45 and 65 years old with Graves' ophthalmopathy. The CDR3, as DNA: TGTGCCAGCAGCTTACCTAGCGGGGGGGCCTCGGGGGGTGGGCAGCTCTTC. Its protein is CASSLPSGGASGGGQLF.